These 9 T cell receptor beta chains originate from one sample sequenced in a study of cytomegalovirus exposure and HLA in healthy donors. In the PCR, 60 Vbeta and 13 Jbeta primers were used. This table comes from immunoSEQ multiplex PCR, and its TCRdb copy is limited to in-frame clones, with some not included. Of 97,000 or so clones in the sample, roughly three fifths were seen once. Sample: PBMCs. Receptors originate from a human donor in good health.

The chain joins TRBV6-8 to TRBJ2-1, with 7 positions matching TRBD2. The J segment lost 5 bases and the V segment lost 10 bases, leaving 8 bases of the junction unmatched. Germline values: CDR1 MNHGY, CDR2 SAAAGT. The CDR3 extends over 13 amino acids. CDR3 nucleotides: TGTGCCACCCGGGCTAGCGGACACAATGAGCAGTTCTTC. Translating gives CATRASGHNEQFF.

Written as DNA, the CDR3 is TGTGCCAGCAGCGACAGGGGGATTGGGGGATCCTACGAGCAGTACTTC. Translating it yields CASSDRGIGGSYEQYF. The genes are TRBV7-2 and TRBJ2-7, with 9 positions matching TRBD1. Per the germline V gene, CDR1 is SGHTA and CDR2 is FQGNSA. The trim removed 5 bases at V and 1 base at J, leaving 9 bases unmatched. CDR3 size: 16 residues.

The CDR3 DNA is TGTGCCAGCAGTGAAAGGGGGACAGAGAACACCGGGGAGCTGTTTTTT. This sequence encodes CASSERGTENTGELFF. The chain uses TRBV2 and TRBJ2-2; 7 nucleotides line up with TRBD1. V was clipped by 2 bases and J by 1 base; unmatched bases: 4. The CDR3 has 16 residues. CDR1 and CDR2 (germline): SNHLY, FYNNEI.

This sequence joins TRBV7-8 and TRBJ1-4; TRBD1 is a possible D gene (6 bases). CDR1 is SGHVS and CDR2 is FQNEAQ in the germline V gene. V was shortened by 5 bases and J by 0 bases, with 10 bases between the two germline ends. This CDR3 has 15 amino acids. CDR3 loop: CASSDHRATNEKLFF. The CDR3 nucleotides are TGTGCCAGCAGCGACCACAGGGCAACTAATGAAAAACTGTTTTTT.

The chain joins TRBV10-3 to TRBJ1-1; perhaps TRBD1 as D (5 bases). The CDR3 totals 14 residues. V dropped 4 bases and J dropped 2 bases, with 11 bases sitting between them. The germline V gene encodes CDR1 ENHRY and CDR2 SYGVKD. CDR3 sequence: CAISAETANTEAFF. The CDR3 nucleotides are TGTGCCATCAGTGCAGAGACAGCTAACACTGAAGCTTTCTTT.

V usage is TRBV14 and J usage is TRBJ2-2, with a possible D match to TRBD1 (6 bases). V was clipped by 4 bases and J by 4 bases, with 16 bases between them. The CDR3 has 16 amino acids. Germline CDR1 and CDR2: SGHDN and FVKESK. DNA for the CDR3: TGTGCCAGCAGCCCCTGGACAGTTTACGGCACCGGGGAGCTGTTTTTT. This gives the protein CASSPWTVYGTGELFF.

The chain couples TRBV11-2 to TRBJ2-1; a possible D gene is TRBD2 (6 bases). The V and J ends lost 3 bases and 8 bases respectively, with 8 bases between them. This CDR3 has 12 amino acids. From germline, CDR1 is SGHAT and CDR2 FQNNGV. CDR3 sequence: CASSLGDYEQFF. The CDR3 DNA reads TGTGCCAGCAGCTTGGGGGACTATGAGCAGTTCTTC.

The chain is built from TRBV11-2 and TRBJ2-3; perhaps TRBD2 as D (5 bases). The CDR3 is 15 residues long. V lost 5 bases to trimming and J lost 3 bases, with 15 bases between them. Looked up from germline, CDR1 is SGHAT and CDR2 is FQNNGV. CDR3 nucleotide sequence: TGTGCCAGCAGCCTTACGGGCGGGTGGACAGATACGCAGTATTTT. Protein sequence: CASSLTGGWTDTQYF.

The V gene is TRBV28, the J gene TRBJ1-2, with 8 bases identical to TRBD1. V lost 6 bases, J lost 4 bases, and 16 bases stayed unmatched. The CDR3 spans 17 residues. The germline V gene has CDR1 MDHEN and CDR2 SYDVKM. The CDR3 sequence is CASSHPLQGVRGYGYTF. For the CDR3, the DNA is TGTGCCAGCAGCCACCCCCTACAGGGGGTAAGAGGCTATGGCTACACCTTC.